This TCR beta chain was recovered during a study of blood T cell repertoires in COVID-19. Study as a whole: From T cells, B-cell-depleted T cells, or PBMCs came the material, which was cDNA or gDNA.

The V and J ends lost 8 bases and 7 bases respectively, with 15 bases between them. Germline V lookup: CDR1 LGHDT, CDR2 YNNKEL (reference sequence). The CDR3 extends over 13 amino acids. Seattle cases were enrolled at active infection and followed longitudinally. Per the study methods: Quantification of nucleated cells was approximated via reference gene primer amplification. Measured with immunoSEQ multiplex PCR; TCRdb has only the in-frame clones, and not every one. Clone size and V and J calls were adopted from that table, with D and trimming inferred from the DNA. The sample consists of around 60,000 clones, approximately 88% of them appearing once.

The sequenced sample was peripheral blood. The sequence was collected from a man aged 55 to 69 with COVID-19, enrolled during active disease. V gene TRBV3-1 (or the pseudogene TRBV3-2) combines with J gene TRBJ2-1, with D possibly matching TRBD2 (6 bases). The CDR3 DNA reads TGTGCCAGCGGCATTTCAGGGACTAATGAGCAGTTCTTC. Translated: CASGISGTNEQFF.